Listed here is a single T cell receptor beta chain. This clone was seen only a few times. The target of this receptor is not known. The sample holds no much larger clone one base away, and base qualities are not on file. Genomic DNA was extracted with the Qiagen DNeasy kit from unsorted PBMCs and from negatively selected CD4+ and CD8+ fractions. TCR beta CDR3 regions were subjected to amplification by immunoSEQ multiplex PCR with primers that anneal to V and J segments. A synthetic immune receptor repertoire was used to minimize amplification bias, and remaining bias was computationally removed after sequencing. In the original analysis: Custom Python scripts were used to quantify repertoire diversity as the Shannon entropy index. Unsorted, CD4+ and CD8+ repertoires were examined separately, except in combined analyses, for which CD4+ and CD8+ sequences were merged in silico. A clone was considered expanded if an increase in frequency of at least 2-fold after treatment relative to C1D1 was found, and a pseudocount of 0.5 was applied to clones undetected at baseline. Clones with 0 or 1 copy at C1D1 were classified as singleton clones, and clones with 2 or more copies were classified as non-singleton clones. Clones expanded in unsorted samples were annotated as CD4+, CD8+ or unknown by matching protein sequences in sorted samples from the same patient. Wilcoxon tests on paired samples were used to test diversity changes from C1D1 to C4D1. The clones in this table, taken by TCRdb from immuneACCESS, are in-frame only. Not every clone is retained; where verified, under half of the shortfall comes from an unresolved V gene, and the cause of the rest is unknown. V and J calls and clone size are as listed in that table; D and trimming were resolved from the DNA. Across this sample there are under 50,000 clones, with roughly two thirds seen only once. Of the sample, around 3% is held by the ten largest clones.

Per the publication, the time point label means: cycle 4 day 1 (C4D1), after five to seven weeks of nivolumab. Relapse after autologous stem cell transplantation had occurred in all trial patients, and cohorts A, B and C were distinguished by prior brentuximab vedotin exposure. The trial cohort was composed of 56 patients with relapsed/refractory classical Hodgkin lymphoma, for whom complete response, partial response or progressive disease was recorded as best overall response. Single-agent nivolumab was administered to trial patients in the multi-cohort phase II CheckMate 205 trial. An independent review committee assessed best overall response by applying the 2007 International Working Group response criteria. Trial PBMCs were collected just before the start of nivolumab (C1D1) and during therapy at cycle 2 day 1 and cycle 4 day 1. Peripheral blood was collected in 8 mL Vacutainer Cell Preparation Tubes, from which PBMCs were isolated by centrifugation and then cryopreserved.

This sample stems from a study of PD-1 blockade in classical Hodgkin lymphoma (dated by TCRdb to about 2020). Study-level background: Nivolumab dosing was 3 mg/kg intravenously every 2 weeks, continuing until either disease progression or unacceptable toxicity. To define a peripheral blood immune signature of response to PD-1 blockade in classical Hodgkin lymphoma, the study combined TCR beta sequencing with CyTOF.

In the germline V gene, CDR1 corresponds to MDHEN and CDR2 to SYDVKM. V is clipped by 7 bases and J by 2 bases, and the sequence between their germline boundaries is 13 bases long. Measured from the cysteine to the phenylalanine, the CDR3 is 14 residues long. The DNA shown is the 42-base CDR3, in frame from base 1. The paper's findings and limits, for the study overall: Baseline diversity similar to that of newly diagnosed patients was observed in trial patients achieving complete response, whereas significantly lower diversity was observed in partial responders and progressors. Patients starting nivolumab less than 1 year after ASCT had lower diversity and were excluded from later analyses to avoid confounding by immune reconstitution. The study was restricted to a single clinical trial cohort, and the causes of repertoire differences, possibly disease activity or prior therapy, were left undefined. A significant rise by C4D1 was seen in CD4+ but not CD8+ TCR diversity (p=0.0027 vs p=0.16), with the rise being most apparent in complete responders (p=0.02). Baseline TCR diversity was reported as lower in newly diagnosed patients than in healthy donors, and lower still in relapsed/refractory patients.

Recombination linked TRBV28 to TRBJ2-3, with a tentative D gene TRBD2 over 5 matching bases. The receptor was derived from a human donor with classical Hodgkin lymphoma. The sequencing used peripheral blood mononuclear cells (PBMCs), collected before the fourth cycle of nivolumab. The DNA sequence follows: TGTGCCAGCATCCCGCTCGGACTCACAGATACGCAGTATTTT. Translated, it gives CASIPLGLTDTQYF.